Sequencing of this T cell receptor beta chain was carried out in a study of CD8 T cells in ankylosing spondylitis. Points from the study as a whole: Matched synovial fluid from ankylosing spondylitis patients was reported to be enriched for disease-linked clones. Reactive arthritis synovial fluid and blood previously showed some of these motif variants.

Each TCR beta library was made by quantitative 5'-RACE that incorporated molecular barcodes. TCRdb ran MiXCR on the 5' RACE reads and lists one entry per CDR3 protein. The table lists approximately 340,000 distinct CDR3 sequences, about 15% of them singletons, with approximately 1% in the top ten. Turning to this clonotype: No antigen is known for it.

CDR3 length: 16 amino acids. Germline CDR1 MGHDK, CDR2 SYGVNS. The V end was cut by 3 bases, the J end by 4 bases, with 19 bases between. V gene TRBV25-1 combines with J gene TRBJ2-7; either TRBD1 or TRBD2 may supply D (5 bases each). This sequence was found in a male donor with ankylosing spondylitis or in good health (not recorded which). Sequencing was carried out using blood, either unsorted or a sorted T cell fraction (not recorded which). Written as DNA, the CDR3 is TGTGCCAGCAGTGATCGGAGCGGTAGGGGTGGTTACGAGCAGTACTTC. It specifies CASSDRSGRGGYEQYF.